A single sample gave rise to the 14 T cell receptor beta chains below, sequenced in a study of T cells after yellow fever vaccination. TCRdb redid the calling of the 5' RACE reads with MiXCR, one entry per CDR3 protein. The data hold some 550,000 distinct CDR3 sequences, with over 15% observed a single time. Specimen: PBMCs, collected 15 days after the yellow fever booster vaccination. These receptors originate from a man aged 25 to 40 who received the YFV17D yellow fever vaccine.

The V gene is TRBV20-1, the J gene TRBJ2-3; D ambiguous. Per germline, CDR1 DFQATT and CDR2 SNEGSKA (reference sequence). The CDR3 runs to 12 residues. The V end was cut by 5 bases, the J end by 4 bases, with 10 bases between. This CDR3 is CSASPQADTQYF. The CDR3 coding sequence is TGCAGTGCTTCTCCTCAGGCAGATACGCAGTATTTT.

The chain couples TRBV5-4 to TRBJ2-1, with a possible D match to TRBD2 (5 bases). Germline values: CDR1 SGHNT, CDR2 YYREEE (reference sequence). The length of the CDR3 is 12 residues. Trimming shortened V by 6 bases and J by 6 bases, and 10 bases separated the two germline ends. The CDR3 coding sequence is TGTGCCAGCAAAGCCGAGGGCAATGAGCAGTTCTTC. Amino acid sequence: CASKAEGNEQFF. The full variable domain, rest sourced from reference TRBV5-4 and TRBJ2-1, is ETGVTQSPTHLIKTRGQQVTLRCSSQSGHNTVSWYQQALGQGPQFIFQYYREEENGRGNFPPRFSGLQFPNYSSELNVNALELDDSALYLCASKAEGNEQFFGPGTRLTVL.

This clonotype was seen only once. The J gene is TRBJ2-5, the V gene TRBV20-1; D not certain. Germline lookup yields CDR1 DFQATT and CDR2 SNEGSKA (reference sequence). The CDR3 consists of 15 residues. Trimming removed 6 bases from V and 5 bases from J, with 22 bases in between. CDR3 amino acids: CSAVASRYEGETQYF. For the CDR3, the DNA is TGCAGTGCCGTAGCCAGCCGGTATGAAGGGGAGACCCAGTACTTC.

This clonotype was seen a few times. The genes are TRBV7-2 and TRBJ2-5; tentative D call: TRBD1 (5 bases). From germline, CDR1 is SGHTA and CDR2 FQGNSA. Trimming stripped 5 bases from V and 4 bases from J, with 14 bases between. There are 14 residues in the CDR3. The CDR3 protein is CASSKRQLGETQYF. CDR3 DNA sequence: TGTGCCAGCAGCAAAAGACAGCTTGGAGAGACCCAGTACTTC.

This chain joins TRBV20-1 and TRBJ2-3; weak D call: TRBD2 (5 bases). CDR3 length equals 15 residues. CDR1 DFQATT and CDR2 SNEGSKA come from the germline V gene (reference sequence). Trimming removed 0 bases at V and 5 bases at J, with 15 bases between. Written as DNA, the CDR3 is TGCAGTGCTAGAGAGCAGGACGCGGGTGGAGATACGCAGTATTTT. Translating it yields CSAREQDAGGDTQYF.

The chain combines TRBV18 with TRBJ2-7; D might be TRBD2 (7 bases). V dropped 3 bases and J dropped 3 bases, with 12 bases sitting between them. The CDR3 runs 14 residues. Germline V lookup: CDR1 KGHSH, CDR2 LQKENI. The CDR3 DNA sequence: TGTGCCAGCTCACCCGGAGGGGGGGTCTACGAGCAGTACTTC. Its protein is CASSPGGGVYEQYF.

The gene calls are TRBV9 and TRBJ1-2, with D possibly being TRBD1 (6 bases). The germline V gene has CDR1 SGDLS and CDR2 YYNGEE. The ends were cut back, 3 bases at V and 5 bases at J, with 11 bases in the middle. This CDR3 region has 13 residues. For the CDR3, the DNA is TGTGCCAGCAGCGCCGGGACAAGTTATGGCTACACCTTC. Translating it yields CASSAGTSYGYTF.

This clonotype showed up just a few times. The chain combines TRBV5-5 with TRBJ2-7; 10 nucleotides line up with TRBD1. Germline CDR1 SGHKS, CDR2 YYEKEE (reference sequence). The trim removed 4 bases at V and 5 bases at J, leaving 12 bases unmatched. This CDR3 spans 16 amino acids. CDR3 in amino acids: CASSLPRTGGSNEQYF. The DNA of the CDR3 is TGTGCCAGCAGCCTCCCGAGGACAGGGGGTAGCAACGAGCAGTACTTC.

The V call is TRBV6-1, the J call TRBJ2-5; D gene ambiguous. CDR3 length: 13 residues. The germline CDR1 and CDR2 sequences are MNHNS and SASEGT. V was trimmed by 5 bases and J by 5 bases, leaving 12 bases between them. CDR3 in DNA: TGTGCCAGCAGTACCTGGCTCCGGGAGACCCAGTACTTC. It is translated as CASSTWLRETQYF.

This clonotype has ten or more counts. The gene calls are TRBV29-1 and TRBJ2-5; D ambiguous. Trimming pared 7 bases from V and 5 bases from J, leaving 17 bases between. The CDR3 extends over 13 amino acids. The germline V gene encodes CDR1 SQVTM and CDR2 ANQGSEA. This CDR3 is CSGEVPRGETQYF. In nucleotides, the CDR3 is TGCAGCGGTGAGGTCCCGCGTGGGGAGACCCAGTACTTC.

The rearrangement links TRBV9 to TRBJ2-3; the D gene is possibly TRBD2 (5 bases). The CDR3 has 18 amino acids. Germline V gene sequence: CDR1 SGDLS, CDR2 YYNGEE. Trimming took 0 bases from V and 2 from J, leaving 19 bases between them. The CDR3 nucleotides read TGTGCCAGCAGCGTAGGAGGGCTAGTGGGGTATGTCACAGATACGCAGTATTTT. Encoded protein: CASSVGGLVGYVTDTQYF.

The chain joins TRBV20-1 to TRBJ2-3; no definite D call. CDR3 length: 14 amino acids. The germline V gene has CDR1 DFQATT and CDR2 SNEGSKA (reference sequence). V was clipped by 1 base and J by 6 bases, with 14 bases between them. The CDR3 nucleotides are TGCAGTGCTAGAGTAGTTTTGAATGGGGATACGCAGTATTTT. Protein product: CSARVVLNGDTQYF.

The gene calls are TRBV27 and TRBJ1-4; the D gene is possibly TRBD1 (5 bases). CDR1 and CDR2 from the germline V gene are MNHEY and SMNVEV (reference sequence). The CDR3 length is 15 residues. V shed 6 bases and J shed 0 bases, with 11 bases lying between them. CDR3: CASSRETPTNEKLFF. Written as DNA, the CDR3 is TGTGCCAGCAGCAGGGAGACTCCAACTAATGAAAAACTGTTTTTT. Using reference TRBV27 and TRBJ1-4 for the parts outside the CDR3, the full variable domain is EAQVTQNPRYLITVTGKKLTVTCSQNMNHEYMSWYRQDPGLGLRQIYYSMNVEVTDKGDVPEGYKVSRKEKRNFPLILESPSPNQTSLYFCASSRETPTNEKLFFGSGTQLSVL.

V gene TRBV20-1 combines with J gene TRBJ2-7; D is uncertain. The V gene lost 0 bases and the J gene lost 2 bases, with 11 bases spanning the gap. CDR3 length equals 14 residues. Germline-derived CDR1 and CDR2 are DFQATT and SNEGSKA (reference sequence). In nucleotides, the CDR3 is TGCAGTGCTAGAGAGGTCAGTGGCCCCTACGAGCAGTACTTC. This translates into CSAREVSGPYEQYF.